The 27 T cell receptor beta chains reported below all come from one sample, sequenced in a study of neurological immune-mediated disorders. MiXCR was run by TCRdb on the 5' RACE reads, yielding one entry per CDR3 protein. Seen here are 30,000 to 40,000 distinct CDR3 sequences, roughly 7% observed once, and the top ten hold 4.4%. Sample: PBMCs. These receptors were taken from a woman aged 35 to 49 in good health.

The sample holds many counts of this clonotype. The chain carries TRBV28 and TRBJ2-4; D is uncertain. Germline CDR1 is MDHEN and CDR2 is SYDVKM. Deletions cut 5 bases from V and 8 bases from J, with 10 bases between. The CDR3 has 12 residues. CDR3 sequence: CASSLTQDIQYF. Written as DNA, the CDR3 is TGTGCCAGCAGTCTGACGCAGGACATTCAGTACTTC.

Remarks on this clonotype: Given a much more abundant clone one base away, this may be a read error. This chain joins TRBV28 and TRBJ2-1; 7 bases match TRBD2. The CDR3 is 13 amino acids. Germline CDR1 MDHEN, CDR2 SYDVKM. V shed 10 bases, J shed 11 bases, and the junction held 14 bases outside the gene matches. The CDR3 protein is CANTPAGKGKQFF. CDR3 in DNA: TGTGCCAACACCCCAGCGGGAAAAGGAAAGCAGTTCTTC.

This clonotype appeared many times. The CDR3 coding sequence is TGTGCCAGCAGTTTACCCCACGGAAGCAATCAGCCCCAGCATTTT. Translating gives CASSLPHGSNQPQHF. This chain connects TRBV28 to TRBJ1-5; no firm D call. Germline lookup yields CDR1 MDHEN and CDR2 SYDVKM. Trimming cost V 2 bases and J 1 base, with 9 bases left between them. There are 15 residues in the CDR3.

In regard to this clonotype: A much larger clonotype is one base distant, so this may be a read error. The V gene is TRBV29-1, the J gene TRBJ2-7; D unresolved. CDR1 SQVTM and CDR2 ANQGSEA come from the germline V gene. V was clipped by 0 bases and J by 4 bases, with 16 bases between them. The CDR3 has 15 amino acids. CDR3 sequence (DNA): TGCAGCGTTGAAGACGCAAACAGTGGGCGTTACGAGCAGTACTTC. Protein: CSVEDANSGRYEQYF.

This clonotype was seen repeatedly, ten times or more. The V call is TRBV5-1, the J call TRBJ1-1; D not certain. CDR1 SGHRS and CDR2 YFSETQ come from the germline V gene. V gave up 0 bases and J gave up 1 base, with 10 bases separating them. CDR3 length equals 15 residues. The CDR3, as DNA: TGCGCCAGCAGCTTGGATGGGCACCCGAACACTGAAGCTTTCTTT. The encoded protein is CASSLDGHPNTEAFF.

This clonotype was seen repeatedly, ten times or more. The CDR3 coding sequence is TGCAGCGTTGAAGAACAGCCGAACACTGAAGCTTTCTTT. Protein sequence: CSVEEQPNTEAFF. The rearrangement joins TRBV29-1 to TRBJ1-1; D unresolved. The CDR3 length is 13 residues. Germline loops: CDR1 SQVTM, CDR2 ANQGSEA. V was shortened by 0 bases and J by 1 base, with 6 bases between the two germline ends.

This clonotype was seen repeatedly, ten times or more. The chain joins TRBV9 to TRBJ1-1; 9 nucleotides match TRBD1. From germline, CDR1 is SGDLS and CDR2 YYNGEE. The trim removed 3 bases at V and 3 bases at J, leaving 6 bases unmatched. The CDR3 contains 15 residues. Here the CDR3 DNA reads TGTGCCAGCAGCGAAACAGGGGGCGCTTACACTGAAGCTTTCTTT. Translated, it gives CASSETGGAYTEAFF.

This clonotype showed up many times. V usage is TRBV4-1 and J usage is TRBJ1-2; the D is unclear. Germline CDR1 MGHRA, CDR2 YSYEKL. CDR3 size: 14 residues. Trimming shortened V by 1 base and J by 8 bases, and 14 bases separated the two germline ends. The CDR3 is CASSQAGLTGGYTF. CDR3 sequence (DNA): TGCGCCAGCAGCCAAGCGGGTCTGACGGGAGGCTACACCTTC.

This clonotype was counted ten times or more. The rearrangement links TRBV5-1 to TRBJ2-3; 8 bases agree with TRBD2. The CDR3 sequence is 16 residues long. The germline V gene encodes CDR1 SGHRS and CDR2 YFSETQ. V trimming: 7 bases; J trimming: 2 bases; junction bases outside the gene matches: 12. The CDR3 nucleotides are TGCGCCAGCCGGGAGGGCAGAACGACTCACACAGATACGCAGTATTTT. Amino acid sequence: CASREGRTTHTDTQYF.

This clonotype has at least ten counts. CDR3 residues: CASSFGEGEQYV. The CDR3 DNA is TGTGCCAGCAGCTTCGGAGAAGGCGAGCAGTACGTC. J is TRBJ2-7 and V is TRBV7-9; D not certain. Trimming took off 3 bases at V and 6 bases at J, with 9 bases between the two ends. This CDR3 contains 12 residues. The germline gives CDR1 SEHNR, CDR2 FQNEAQ (reference sequence).

This clonotype was seen repeatedly, ten times or more. This sequence joins TRBV27 and TRBJ1-6; possible D gene TRBD1, 6 bases. V was clipped by 8 bases and J by 0 bases, with 17 bases between them. From germline, CDR1 is MNHEY and CDR2 SMNVEV (reference sequence). The length of the CDR3 is 17 residues. The CDR3 region has the DNA TGTGCCAGCCGACGGGGGGGCCCAAGCTCCTATAATTCACCCCTCCACTTT. Translating it yields CASRRGGPSSYNSPLHF.

At least ten counts were recorded for this clonotype. The chain recombines TRBV6-1 with TRBJ2-7; D is ambiguous. The length of the CDR3 is 12 residues. Germline CDR1 is MNHNS and CDR2 is SASEGT. Trimming pared 7 bases from V and 4 bases from J, leaving 11 bases between. CDR3 amino acids: CASTSAGYEQYV. CDR3 DNA: TGTGCCAGCACATCGGCAGGTTACGAGCAGTACGTC.

This clonotype was observed many times. The chain uses TRBV28 and TRBJ2-1; 8 bases are a match to TRBD1. V trimming: 6 bases; J trimming: 7 bases; junction bases outside the gene matches: 8. The CDR3 runs to 14 residues. Germline CDR1 is MDHEN and CDR2 is SYDVKM. This chain's CDR3 is CASRAWTGLNEQFF. Written as DNA, the CDR3 is TGTGCCAGCAGGGCATGGACAGGGTTAAATGAGCAGTTCTTC.

Concerning this clonotype: At one end, the junction sequence differs from germline, possibly due to a read error. The rearrangement joins TRBV2 to TRBJ2-3, with D hard to call. Germline CDR1 SNHLY, CDR2 FYNNEI. The length of the CDR3 is 13 residues. CDR3 protein: CANSDWSTYTQYF. CDR3 coding DNA: TGTGCCAACAGCGACTGGAGCACATATACACAGTATTTT.

This clonotype was recorded many times. The chain combines TRBV28 with TRBJ1-5, with D uncertain. The CDR3 runs 12 residues. CDR1 is MDHEN, CDR2 SYDVKM, per germline. Trimming cost V 3 bases and J 7 bases, with 7 bases left between them. CDR3 protein: CASSFNEQPQHF. CDR3 DNA: TGTGCCAGCAGTTTTAACGAGCAGCCCCAGCATTTT.

This clonotype has ten or more counts. The chain combines TRBV6-6 with TRBJ2-7; no clear D gene. V lost 6 bases to trimming and J lost 3 bases, with 15 bases between them. Germline CDR1 is MNHNY and CDR2 is SVGAGI (reference sequence). CDR3 length: 14 residues. In DNA form, the CDR3 reads TGTGCCAGCAGCGACACGCTAGTCGGCTACGAGCAGTACTTC. Residues: CASSDTLVGYEQYF.

This clonotype showed up just a few times. The chain joins TRBV11-2 to TRBJ2-1; D uncertain. The CDR3 has 16 residues. CDR1 SGHAT and CDR2 FQNNGV come from the germline V gene. V was trimmed by 3 bases and J by 6 bases, leaving 18 bases between them. The chain's CDR3 is CASSFKSLIGPNEQFF. The CDR3 nucleotides read TGTGCCAGCAGCTTTAAAAGTTTAATTGGCCCCAATGAGCAGTTCTTC.

This clonotype was detected ten times or more. V is TRBV12-3 or TRBV12-4 and J is TRBJ2-3, with 7 bases that match TRBD1. The CDR3 runs 14 residues. After removal of 1 base from V and 4 bases from J, the junction contained 2 bases not matched to a gene. In DNA form, the CDR3 reads TGTGCCAGCAGTTTAGGGCAGGGGGCAGATACGCAGTATTTT. Protein: CASSLGQGADTQYF.

This clonotype was detected ten times or more. V is TRBV29-1 and J is TRBJ2-7, with 7 bases matching TRBD1. The CDR3 length is 13 residues. CDR1 is SQVTM and CDR2 is ANQGSEA in the germline V gene. J lost 3 bases, V lost 4 bases, and 6 bases had no gene match. This CDR3 reads CSVATGIVYEQYF. CDR3 in DNA: TGCAGCGTTGCGACAGGGATCGTCTACGAGCAGTACTTC.

This clonotype was found many times. Here the CDR3 reads CASSSLAGAGSYEQYF. CDR3 bases: TGTGCCAGCAGCTCACTAGCGGGAGCGGGCTCCTACGAGCAGTACTTC. The chain couples TRBV5-6 to TRBJ2-7; 11 bases agree with TRBD2. The junction had 5 bases not matched to a gene; V was cut back by 3 bases and J by 0 bases. Per the germline V gene, CDR1 is SGHDT and CDR2 is YYEEEE. This CDR3 is 16 amino acids long.

In its sample, this clonotype was seen many times. V and J are TRBV6-4 and TRBJ2-7, with D unresolved. V lost 5 bases, J lost 7 bases, and 9 bases lay in between. Germline V CDR1 and CDR2: MRHNA, SNTAGT. The CDR3 loop spans 11 amino acids. CDR3 sequence reads: CASSHDGEQYV. CDR3 bases: TGTGCCAGCAGTCACGACGGGGAGCAGTACGTC.

This clonotype has at least ten counts. The V and J genes are TRBV24-1 and TRBJ2-3; D may match TRBD1 or TRBD2 (5 bases each). V was pared by 4 bases and J by 7 bases, with 14 bases between. Germline V gene sequence: CDR1 KGHDR, CDR2 SFDVKD. This CDR3 spans 14 amino acids. The CDR3 protein is CATSEPGTPNTQYF. The CDR3 DNA reads TGTGCCACCAGTGAACCCGGGACCCCGAATACGCAGTATTTT.

Only a few counts were recorded for this clonotype. The chain is built from TRBV5-5 and TRBJ1-2; D gene unclear. Germline assignment: CDR1 SGHKS and CDR2 YYEKEE (reference sequence). This CDR3 region has 12 residues. The ends were cut back, 2 bases at V and 8 bases at J, with 10 bases in the middle. In DNA form, the CDR3 reads TGTGCCAGCAGCTTATCGGGGTTCGGCTACACCTTC. It translates to CASSLSGFGYTF. The full variable domain, in which reference TRBV5-5 and TRBJ1-2 provide the parts outside the CDR3, is DAGVTQSPTHLIKTRGQQVTLRCSPISGHKSVSWYQQVLGQGPQFIFQYYEKEERGRGNFPDRFSARQFPNYSSELNVNALLLGDSALYLCASSLSGFGYTFGSGTRLTVV.

The table lists this clonotype with many counts. The J gene is TRBJ1-4, the V gene TRBV7-8; D may be TRBD1 (6 bases). Germline V CDR1 and CDR2: SGHVS, FQNEAQ. Trimming left V 3 bases short and J 6 bases short, with 11 bases between. This CDR3 has 14 residues. CDR3 bases: TGTGCCAGCAGCTTCGGGACATTGGATGAAAAACTGTTTTTT. It codes for CASSFGTLDEKLFF.

This clonotype was found many times. The chain recombines TRBV24-1 with TRBJ2-1, with D possibly being TRBD1 or TRBD2 (5 bases each). Germline V gives CDR1 KGHDR, CDR2 SFDVKD. The CDR3 contains 15 residues. The V and J ends lost 4 bases and 4 bases respectively, with 13 bases between them. CDR3 loop: CATSETGTVYNEQFF. The CDR3 region has the DNA TGTGCCACCAGTGAAACCGGGACGGTATACAATGAGCAGTTCTTC.

This clonotype showed up many times. The chain carries TRBV12-3 or TRBV12-4 and TRBJ2-5; D may be TRBD2 (6 bases). The CDR3 loop spans 13 amino acids. Trimming cost V 5 bases and J 5 bases, with 12 bases left between them. This CDR3 reads CASSPMAGETQYF. As DNA, the CDR3 is TGTGCCAGCAGTCCCATGGCGGGGGAGACCCAGTACTTC.

This clonotype was detected ten times or more. This chain connects TRBV6-1 to TRBJ2-5; TRBD1 matches at 8 bases. The CDR3 totals 15 residues. Per germline, CDR1 MNHNS and CDR2 SASEGT. With 5 bases clipped from V and 2 bases from J, the junction kept 7 bases outside the gene matches. CDR3 sequence: CASSFTGTGQETQYF. CDR3 DNA sequence: TGTGCCAGCAGTTTTACCGGGACAGGACAAGAGACCCAGTACTTC.